The clone carrying this TCR beta chain has a count of ten or more. Antigen specificity is unknown. The sample's time point: persistent/refractory GD, antithyroid drugs over 5 years with positive TRAb. From RNA extracted from PBMCs, the TCR library was made. Clinicians diagnosed Graves' disease using American Thyroid Association guidelines. The data were obtained in a study of regulatory T cells in long-lasting Graves disease. Study results and caveats: Because few samples were included, accuracy may have been lower. Persistent Graves' patients had lower TCR diversity than newly diagnosed ones.

Library construction for TCR beta used iRepertoire HTBI primers and Arm-PCR of CDR3 regions. Using its own MiXCR run on the multiplex PCR reads, TCRdb lists one record per CDR3 protein. The sample records around 430,000 distinct CDR3 sequences, about 20% being singletons. V dropped 7 bases and J dropped 3; count of bases not matched to a gene: 9. The CDR3 totals 14 residues. Looked up from germline, CDR1 is MDHEN and CDR2 is SYDVKM. The input for sequencing was peripheral blood mononuclear cells (PBMCs), taken when the disease was refractory, from a patient treated with antithyroid drugs. The chain couples TRBV28 to TRBJ2-7, with TRBD2 matching 7 bases. The sequence derives from a female donor with Graves disease. CDR3 sequence reads: CASTDGLDGYEQYF. CDR3 coding DNA: TGTGCCAGCACCGACGGACTAGACGGCTACGAGCAGTACTTC.